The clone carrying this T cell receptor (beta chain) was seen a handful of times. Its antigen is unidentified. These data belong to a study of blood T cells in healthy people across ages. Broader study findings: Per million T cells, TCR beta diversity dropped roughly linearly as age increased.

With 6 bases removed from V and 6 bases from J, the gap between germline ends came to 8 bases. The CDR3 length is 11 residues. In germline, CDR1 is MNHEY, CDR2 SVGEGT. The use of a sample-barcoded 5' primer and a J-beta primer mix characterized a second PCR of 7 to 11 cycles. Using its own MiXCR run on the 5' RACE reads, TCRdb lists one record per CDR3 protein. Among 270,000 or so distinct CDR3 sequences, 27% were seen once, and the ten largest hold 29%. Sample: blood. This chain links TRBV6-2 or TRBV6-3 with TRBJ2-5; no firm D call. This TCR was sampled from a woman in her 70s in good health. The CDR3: CASSYGKTQYF. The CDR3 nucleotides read TGTGCCAGCAGCTATGGGAAGACCCAGTACTTC.